The 8 T cell receptor beta chains reported below all come from one sample, sequenced in a study of T cell changes during pregnancy in multiple sclerosis. Produced via immunoSEQ multiplex PCR; TCRdb's table is partial and in-frame only. Here the sample spans some 83,000 clones, over 80% being singletons. The specimen was PBMCs, collected in the first trimester of pregnancy. Receptor source: a female donor in good health, serving as a control in a pregnancy study. Some clones in this sample may be carry-over from other donors' samples.

The genes are TRBV11-1 and TRBJ1-1; a possible D gene is TRBD1 (6 bases). The germline CDR1 and CDR2 sequences are SGHAT and FQDESV (reference sequence). V was clipped by 8 bases and J by 3 bases, with 13 bases between them. This CDR3 is built from 13 residues. The CDR3 is CASGAGVYTEAFF. The CDR3 DNA follows: TGTGCCAGCGGAGCAGGGGTCTACACTGAAGCTTTCTTT.

The J gene is TRBJ2-3, the V gene TRBV7-6, with 8 positions matching TRBD2. CDR1 and CDR2 from the germline V gene are SGHVS and FNYEAQ. V trimming: 1 base; J trimming: 0 bases; junction bases outside the gene matches: 18. The CDR3 covers 21 residues. Here the CDR3 reads CASSLVPPKRGSFLSTDTQYF. CDR3 DNA sequence: TGTGCCAGCAGCTTAGTCCCCCCTAAGCGGGGGTCCTTCCTGAGCACAGATACGCAGTATTTT.

A word on this clone: This same CDR3 is encoded by further DNA sequences in the sample. The chain is built from TRBV5-6 and TRBJ1-5, with D perhaps TRBD1 (5 bases). Germline lookup yields CDR1 SGHDT and CDR2 YYEEEE. V shed 4 bases and J shed 1 base, with 9 bases lying between them. The CDR3 is 14 amino acids. The CDR3 DNA follows: TGTGCCAGCAGCGGGGGGGGAAGCAATCAGCCCCAGCATTTT. Translating gives CASSGGGSNQPQHF.

This clone showed up just a few times. The genes are TRBV4-2 and TRBJ2-7; maybe TRBD2 (7 bases). The CDR3 runs 14 residues. Between the trimmed V and J ends, which lost 3 bases and 2 bases, there was a span of 11 bases. The germline gives CDR1 LGHNA, CDR2 YNFKEQ. In DNA form, the CDR3 reads TGTGCCAGCAGCCAGAGGGGGGGGCCCTACGAGCAGTACTTC. Amino acid sequence: CASSQRGGPYEQYF.

The V gene is TRBV19, the J gene TRBJ1-1; D uncertain. The germline V gene encodes CDR1 LNHDA and CDR2 SQIVND (reference sequence). V lost 1 base and J 5 bases, leaving 8 bases between the germline ends. The CDR3 consists of 13 residues. CDR3 region: CASSIAPGTEAFF. The CDR3 DNA follows: TGTGCCAGTAGTATAGCTCCGGGGACTGAAGCTTTCTTT.

This sequence joins TRBV4-3 and TRBJ2-1; 8 bases are a match to TRBD2. Losses at the gene ends were 1 base for V and 6 bases for J; bases not matched to a gene: 5. The CDR3 totals 15 residues. CDR1 and CDR2 (germline): LGHNA, YSLEER. DNA for the CDR3: TGCGCCAGCAGCCAAGGGGCTAGCGGGCTCAATGAGCAGTTCTTC. Its translation is CASSQGASGLNEQFF.

V gene TRBV27 combines with J gene TRBJ2-2, with TRBD1 as a possible D gene (6 bases). This CDR3 spans 12 amino acids. Germline-derived CDR1 and CDR2 are MNHEY and SMNVEV (reference sequence). V lost 7 bases to trimming and J lost 7 bases, with 10 bases between them. CDR3 residues: CASTTGIGELFF. The CDR3 DNA reads TGTGCCAGCACCACAGGGATCGGGGAGCTGTTTTTT.

This sequence joins TRBV6-5 and TRBJ1-2, with a tentative D call TRBD1 (5 bases). The CDR3 is 13 residues long. CDR1 and CDR2 from the germline V gene are MNHEY and SVGAGI. Trimming shortened V by 7 bases and J by 4 bases, and 13 bases separated the two germline ends. The CDR3 loop reads CASTRAGPYGYTF. CDR3 coding DNA: TGTGCCAGCACCAGGGCAGGGCCCTATGGCTACACCTTC.